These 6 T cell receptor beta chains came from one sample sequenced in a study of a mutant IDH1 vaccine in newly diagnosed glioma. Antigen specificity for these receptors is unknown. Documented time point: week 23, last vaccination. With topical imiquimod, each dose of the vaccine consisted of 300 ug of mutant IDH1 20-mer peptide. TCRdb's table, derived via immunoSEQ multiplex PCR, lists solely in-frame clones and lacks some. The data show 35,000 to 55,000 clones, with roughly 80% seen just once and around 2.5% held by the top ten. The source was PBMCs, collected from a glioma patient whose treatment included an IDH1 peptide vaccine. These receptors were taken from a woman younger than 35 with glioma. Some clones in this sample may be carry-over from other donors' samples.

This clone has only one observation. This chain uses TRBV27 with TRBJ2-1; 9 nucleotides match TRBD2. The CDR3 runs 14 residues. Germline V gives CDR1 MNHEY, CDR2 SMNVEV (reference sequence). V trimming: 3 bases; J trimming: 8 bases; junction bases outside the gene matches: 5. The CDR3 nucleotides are TGTGCCAGCAGTTTGCCTAGCGGGACCCATGAGCAGTTCTTC. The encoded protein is CASSLPSGTHEQFF.

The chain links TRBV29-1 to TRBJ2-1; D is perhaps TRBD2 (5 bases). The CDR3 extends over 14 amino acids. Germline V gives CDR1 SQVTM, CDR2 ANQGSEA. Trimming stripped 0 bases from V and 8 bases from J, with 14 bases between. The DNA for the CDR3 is TGCAGCGTTGAAGATAGGAGAGGGAAGGATGAGCAGTTCTTC. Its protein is CSVEDRRGKDEQFF.

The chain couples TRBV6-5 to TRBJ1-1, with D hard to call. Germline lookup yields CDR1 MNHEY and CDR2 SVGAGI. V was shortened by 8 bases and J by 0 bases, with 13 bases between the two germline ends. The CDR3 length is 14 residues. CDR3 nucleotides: TGTGCCAGCGGCCCCCTTGACTTGAACACTGAAGCTTTCTTT. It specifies CASGPLDLNTEAFF.

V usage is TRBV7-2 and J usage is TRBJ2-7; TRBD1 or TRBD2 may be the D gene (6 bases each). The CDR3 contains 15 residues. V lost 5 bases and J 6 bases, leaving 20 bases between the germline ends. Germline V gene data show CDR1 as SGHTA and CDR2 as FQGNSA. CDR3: CASSLVGGSPSEQYF. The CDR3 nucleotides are TGTGCCAGCAGCCTCGTGGGGGGCTCTCCCTCCGAGCAGTACTTC.

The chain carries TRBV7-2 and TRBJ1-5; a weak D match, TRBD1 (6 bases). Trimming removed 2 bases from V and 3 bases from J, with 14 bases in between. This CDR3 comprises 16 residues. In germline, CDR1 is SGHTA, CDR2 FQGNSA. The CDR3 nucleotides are TGTGCCAGCAGCTTAACGCCCAGGGGACTCAATCAGCCCCAGCATTTT. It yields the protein CASSLTPRGLNQPQHF.

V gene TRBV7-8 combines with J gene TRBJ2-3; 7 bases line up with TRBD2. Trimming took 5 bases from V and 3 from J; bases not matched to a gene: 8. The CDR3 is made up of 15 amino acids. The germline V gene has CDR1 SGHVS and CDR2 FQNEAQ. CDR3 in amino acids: CASSLTTAGTDTQYF. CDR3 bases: TGTGCCAGCAGCCTAACGACAGCGGGGACAGATACGCAGTATTTT.